These 21 T cell receptor beta chains originate from one sample sequenced in a study of blood T cell repertoires in COVID-19. The table came from immunoSEQ multiplex PCR; TCRdb's copy has only in-frame clones and leaves some out. The sample consists of under 200,000 clones, around 83% of them appearing once. Sequencing used peripheral blood. The receptors come from a woman at least 80 years old in a cohort sampled during active or convalescent COVID-19.

The rearrangement joins TRBV10-2 to TRBJ2-7; D is ambiguous. The CDR3 covers 12 residues. V shed 5 bases and J shed 1 base, with 6 bases lying between them. Germline CDR1 and CDR2: WSHSY and SAAADI. Here the CDR3 reads CASSLVSYEQYF. The CDR3 nucleotides are TGCGCCAGCAGTTTAGTGTCCTACGAGCAGTACTTC.

The chain combines TRBV5-1 with TRBJ1-3; no firm D call. Germline assignment: CDR1 SGHRS and CDR2 YFSETQ. V was pared by 0 bases and J by 0 bases, with 10 bases between. CDR3 length: 16 amino acids. The CDR3 loop reads CASSLEYRSSGNTIYF. The CDR3 nucleotides read TGCGCCAGCAGCTTGGAGTATCGGAGCTCTGGAAACACCATATATTTT.

The chain links TRBV7-2 to TRBJ1-3; D may be TRBD1 (6 bases). This CDR3 is built from 14 residues. V lost 4 bases to trimming and J lost 4 bases, with 11 bases between them. Germline CDR1 and CDR2: SGHTA and FQGNSA. CDR3 loop: CASSSGVGGNTIYF. The CDR3, as DNA: TGTGCCAGCAGCTCAGGGGTCGGGGGAAACACCATATATTTT.

The chain combines TRBV5-1 with TRBJ2-1; 7 nucleotides line up with TRBD1. CDR3 length: 15 amino acids. Germline CDR1 SGHRS, CDR2 YFSETQ. With V trimmed by 1 base and J by 1 base, 2 bases remained unmatched. The CDR3 coding sequence is TGCGCCAGCAGCTTGACAGGGGAGTCCTACAATGAGCAGTTCTTC. Translating it yields CASSLTGESYNEQFF.

CDR3 loop: CASSGGQGRGQPQHF. CDR3 DNA sequence: TGTGCCAGCAGTGGCGGACAGGGCCGGGGTCAGCCCCAGCATTTT. The V and J genes are TRBV2 and TRBJ1-5; the match to TRBD1 covers 8 bases. The trim removed 4 bases at V and 6 bases at J, leaving 8 bases unmatched. The germline V gene has CDR1 SNHLY and CDR2 FYNNEI. The CDR3 is made up of 15 amino acids. The whole variable domain, remainder taken from reference TRBV2 and TRBJ1-5, is EPEVTQTPSHQVTQMGQEVILRCVPISNHLYFYWYRQILGQKVEFLVSFYNNEISEKSEIFDDQFSVERPDGSNFTLKIRSTKLEDSAMYFCASSGGQGRGQPQHFGDGTRLSIL.

The rearrangement joins TRBV28 to TRBJ2-1, with 8 nucleotides matching TRBD2. Germline V gene lookup returns CDR1 MDHEN and CDR2 SYDVKM. The CDR3 extends over 15 amino acids. V trimming: 10 bases; J trimming: 7 bases; junction bases outside the gene matches: 15. CDR3 in DNA: TGTGCCATCACCGCACCGGGACTAGGGAATAATGAGCAGTTCTTC. Residues: CAITAPGLGNNEQFF. Full variable domain (remainder filled in from reference TRBV28 and TRBJ2-1): DVKVTQSSRYLVKRTGEKVFLECVQDMDHENMFWYRQDPGLGLRLIYFSYDVKMKEKGDIPEGYSVSREKKERFSLILESASTNQTSMYLCAITAPGLGNNEQFFGPGTRLTVL.

The chain carries TRBV19 and TRBJ1-4; 8 nucleotides line up with TRBD1. V was pared by 6 bases and J by 5 bases, with 5 bases of the junction left unmatched. Germline V gene sequence: CDR1 LNHDA, CDR2 SQIVND (reference sequence). This CDR3 has 14 residues. CDR3 nucleotides: TGTGCCAGTAGGGACAGGGCTTTCAATGAAAAACTGTTTTTT. Translated, it gives CASRDRAFNEKLFF.

This clone occurred a few times. The V and J genes are TRBV5-4 and TRBJ2-2, with 9 nucleotides matching TRBD2. After removal of 2 bases from V and 0 bases from J, the junction contained 2 bases not matched to a gene. The CDR3 is 16 amino acids. Germline lookup yields CDR1 SGHNT and CDR2 YYREEE (reference sequence). CDR3 nucleotides: TGTGCCAGCAGCTTACTAGCGGGCCCGAACACCGGGGAGCTGTTTTTT. Residues: CASSLLAGPNTGELFF.

The gene calls are TRBV5-8 and TRBJ2-5; a weak D match, TRBD1 (7 bases). The V and J ends lost 0 bases and 2 bases respectively, with 17 bases between them. CDR1 is SGHTS, CDR2 YDEGEE, per germline. The CDR3 is 17 residues long. The CDR3 here is CASSLARDSRGQETQYF. The CDR3 DNA sequence: TGTGCCAGCAGCTTGGCACGGGACAGTCGGGGGCAAGAGACCCAGTACTTC.

This chain connects TRBV7-2 to TRBJ1-5, with TRBD1 matching over 8 bases. CDR1 and CDR2 (germline): SGHTA, FQGNSA. After removal of 4 bases from V and 1 base from J, the junction contained 3 bases not matched to a gene. The length of the CDR3 is 15 residues. CDR3 nucleotide sequence: TGTGCCAGCAGCTCAGGGGGCCTGAGCAATCAGCCCCAGCATTTT. As protein: CASSSGGLSNQPQHF.

The gene calls are TRBV27 and TRBJ1-1; maybe TRBD1 (6 bases). This CDR3 is 14 amino acids long. V lost 2 bases and J 4 bases, leaving 11 bases between the germline ends. Germline CDR1 MNHEY, CDR2 SMNVEV (reference sequence). CDR3 sequence: CASSLKGGGTEAFF. CDR3 bases: TGTGCCAGCAGTTTAAAAGGGGGGGGCACTGAAGCTTTCTTT.

The V call is TRBV27, the J call TRBJ2-1; possible D gene TRBD1, 5 bases. CDR1 is MNHEY and CDR2 is SMNVEV in the germline V gene (reference sequence). The CDR3 has 12 amino acids. Trimming shortened V by 5 bases and J by 9 bases, and 11 bases separated the two germline ends. CDR3 residues: CASSQGGVEQFF. The CDR3 nucleotides read TGTGCCAGCAGTCAGGGTGGGGTTGAGCAGTTCTTC.

The CDR3 bases are TGTGCCAGCAGCCAAAACAGGGTAAATGAAAAACTGTTTTTT. Protein sequence: CASSQNRVNEKLFF. The rearrangement joins TRBV11-3 to TRBJ1-4, with D possibly TRBD1 on 6 matching bases. The V end lost 5 bases, the J end lost 5 bases, and 12 bases lay between the germline ends. The CDR3 consists of 14 residues. CDR1 is SGHNT, CDR2 YENEEA, per germline.

The chain is built from TRBV6-6 and TRBJ1-6, with D tentatively TRBD1 (5 bases). Looked up from germline, CDR1 is MNHNY and CDR2 is SVGAGI (reference sequence). The CDR3 has 16 amino acids. V dropped 4 bases and J dropped 7 bases, with 17 bases sitting between them. The CDR3 reads CASSSDQGGPNSPLHF. CDR3 nucleotides: TGTGCCAGCAGTTCCGATCAGGGAGGTCCAAATTCACCCCTCCACTTT.

J is TRBJ1-6 and V is TRBV6-1; D remains ambiguous. This CDR3 region has 15 residues. The germline V gene encodes CDR1 MNHNS and CDR2 SASEGT. V was clipped by 0 bases and J by 7 bases, with 10 bases between them. CDR3 protein: CASSEAPRINSPLHF. The CDR3 DNA is TGTGCCAGCAGTGAAGCACCCAGAATCAATTCACCCCTCCACTTT.

The chain joins TRBV19 to TRBJ2-4, with TRBD2 matching over 10 bases. With 3 bases clipped from V and 0 bases from J, the junction kept 11 bases outside the gene matches. Germline V gene lookup returns CDR1 LNHDA and CDR2 SQIVND (reference sequence). The CDR3 runs 19 residues. DNA for the CDR3: TGTGCCAGTAGTATGTTCCTAGCGGGGGACATCCTAGCCAAAAACATTCAGTACTTC. It encodes CASSMFLAGDILAKNIQYF.

This clone was seen a few times. This chain connects TRBV11-2 to TRBJ1-6, with TRBD1 matching 8 bases. The CDR3 has 15 residues. Looked up from germline, CDR1 is SGHAT and CDR2 is FQNNGV. V gave up 5 bases and J gave up 6 bases; unmatched junction bases: 6. This chain's CDR3 is CASSNGQGPNSPLHF. The CDR3 DNA sequence: TGTGCCAGCAGCAACGGACAGGGTCCTAATTCACCCCTCCACTTT.

J is TRBJ2-1 and V is TRBV11-2, with TRBD1 identical over 7 bases. The CDR3 is 14 residues long. Germline CDR1 reads SGHAT; CDR2 reads FQNNGV. Unmatched junction bases numbered 3, after V lost 3 bases and J lost 4 bases. In nucleotides, the CDR3 is TGTGCCAGCAGCTTCGACAGGGCTTACAATGAGCAGTTCTTC. Translated: CASSFDRAYNEQFF.

This chain links TRBV24-1 with TRBJ2-7; 8 bases map to TRBD2. From germline, CDR1 is KGHDR and CDR2 SFDVKD. The CDR3 extends over 18 amino acids. V trimming: 2 bases; J trimming: 3 bases; junction bases outside the gene matches: 14. CDR3 coding DNA: TGTGCCACCAGTGATTGTGGGCGGGGGGCATCCACTAGCTACGAGCAGTACGTC. It is translated as CATSDCGRGASTSYEQYV.

The chain links TRBV19 to TRBJ2-7; 7 bases line up with TRBD1. Germline trimming cut 3 bases from V and 7 bases from J; bases unmatched to any gene: 6. Germline V lookup: CDR1 LNHDA, CDR2 SQIVND (reference sequence). The CDR3 loop spans 13 amino acids. CDR3 loop: CASSIDRAREQYF. In nucleotides, the CDR3 is TGTGCCAGTAGTATCGACAGGGCCCGGGAGCAGTACTTC.

The V and J genes are TRBV19 and TRBJ1-5; TRBD1 matches at 12 bases. Trimming removed 5 bases from V and 9 bases from J; junction bases left unmatched: 14. Germline CDR1 reads LNHDA; CDR2 reads SQIVND (reference sequence). CDR3 length: 17 amino acids. The CDR3 reads CASSETPGQGADLPQHF. The DNA of the CDR3 is TGTGCCAGTAGTGAAACTCCGGGACAGGGGGCGGATTTGCCCCAGCATTTT. Full variable domain (remainder filled in from reference TRBV19 and TRBJ1-5): DGGITQSPKYLFRKEGQNVTLSCEQNLNHDAMYWYRQDPGQGLRLIYYSQIVNDFQKGDIAEGYSVSREKKESFPLTVTSAQKNPTAFYLCASSETPGQGADLPQHFGDGTRLSIL.